This T cell receptor beta chain is from a study of metastatic and nonmetastatic thyroid tumors. Only a few counts were recorded for this clone. Its cognate antigen is unknown. Per the authors' pipeline: Across clinicopathological groups, CDR3 differences served as the basis for building a distant-metastasis classifier for papillary thyroid cancer. MiXCR reprocessed the PCR reads for TCRdb. TCRdb assigned the V and J calls; the authors' analysis was not used. The data contain 15,000 or so clones, more than 20% of them singletons. Study-level results: A significant increase in TCR beta diversity was reportedly seen in malignant thyroid tumors relative to benign nodules, in blood and tumor.

There were no patients who had received any treatment before thyroid surgery. Trimming cost V 5 bases and J 0 bases; bases outside gene matches: 4. This CDR3 is 15 amino acids long. Germline V gives CDR1 LNHDA, CDR2 SQIVND (reference sequence). The sequencing sample was made of tumor tissue. The gene calls are TRBV19 and TRBJ2-7; 10 nucleotides line up with TRBD2. The TCR sequence derives from a female donor with papillary thyroid cancer or a benign thyroid nodule (not recorded which). Some clones in this sample may be carry-over from other donors' samples. CDR3 coding DNA: TGTGCCAGTAGTTCCTCTAGCGGGAGCTCCTACGAGCAGTACTTC. This sequence encodes CASSSSSGSSYEQYF.